Below, 21 T cell receptor beta chains from the same sample are listed, as sequenced in a study of blood T cells in healthy people across ages. Using a J-beta primer mix together with a sample-barcoded 5' primer, a second PCR was run for about 6 to 11 cycles. TCRdb re-analysed the 5' RACE reads in MiXCR, keeping a single row per CDR3 protein. Of 1.2 million to 1.5 million distinct CDR3 sequences listed, 42% are singletons. The material sequenced was blood. The receptors stem from a woman aged 18-35 years in good health.

The gene calls are TRBV30 and TRBJ1-2; D is uncertain. V was shortened by 0 bases and J by 3 bases, with 11 bases between the two germline ends. The germline gives CDR1 GTSNPN, CDR2 SVGIG (reference sequence). The CDR3 is 14 residues long. The CDR3 loop is CAWSVRQRDYGYTF. Written as DNA, the CDR3 is TGTGCCTGGAGTGTACGGCAGCGGGACTATGGCTACACCTTC.

The chain uses TRBV20-1 and TRBJ2-7; D is perhaps TRBD2 (5 bases). V was cut by 2 bases and J by 2 bases, with 16 bases left in between. Looked up from germline, CDR1 is DFQATT and CDR2 is SNEGSKA (reference sequence). CDR3 length equals 15 residues. The CDR3 bases are TGCAGTGCTAGACCTAGCTCTCGGAGGACCTACGAGCAGTACTTC. Its protein is CSARPSSRRTYEQYF.

This sequence joins TRBV6-5 and TRBJ2-3, with D perhaps assigned TRBD1 or TRBD2 (6 bases each). The CDR3 has 15 amino acids. Germline V gene sequence: CDR1 MNHEY, CDR2 SVGAGI. With 5 bases removed from V and 6 bases from J, the gap between germline ends came to 18 bases. In nucleotides, the CDR3 is TGTGCCAGCAGTCGGGGGCCATATCGCCGTGATACGCAGTATTTT. The encoded protein is CASSRGPYRRDTQYF.

The genes are TRBV5-1 and TRBJ2-7; 8 bases are shared with TRBD1. The germline V gene has CDR1 SGHRS and CDR2 YFSETQ. The CDR3 is made up of 13 amino acids. Losses at the gene ends were 2 bases for V and 4 bases for J; bases not matched to a gene: 2. CDR3 region: CASSLQGEYEQYF. As DNA, the CDR3 is TGCGCCAGCAGCTTACAGGGGGAGTACGAGCAGTACTTC.

This chain uses TRBV7-2 with TRBJ2-4; possibly TRBD2 for D (5 bases). Germline assignment: CDR1 SGHTA and CDR2 FQGNSA. V was shortened by 4 bases and J by 3 bases, with 7 bases between the two germline ends. The CDR3 totals 13 residues. The CDR3 here is CASSCGLKNIQYF. CDR3 sequence (DNA): TGTGCCAGCAGCTGCGGGCTCAAAAACATTCAGTACTTC.

The V and J genes are TRBV7-8 and TRBJ2-1; TRBD2 matches 10 bases. V trimming: 2 bases; J trimming: 10 bases; junction bases outside the gene matches: 14. CDR1 and CDR2 (germline): SGHVS, FQNEAQ. The length of the CDR3 is 17 residues. The CDR3 nucleotides are TGTGCCAGCAGCTTATGGCTAGCGGGAGCGGCTAGAGGCGAGCAGTTCTTC. Translated, it gives CASSLWLAGAARGEQFF.

On this clonotype: A read error may produce the germline difference seen at one junction end. The CDR3: CAGSPRVEQFF. In DNA, the CDR3 is TGTGCCGGCAGCCCGAGAGTTGAGCAGTTCTTC. The J gene is TRBJ2-1, the V gene TRBV7-9; the D is unclear. Germline V CDR1 and CDR2: SEHNR, FQNEAQ (reference sequence). The CDR3 length is 11 residues.

This clonotype was picked up a small number of times. V usage is TRBV12-3 or TRBV12-4 and J usage is TRBJ1-2; no reliable D call. The CDR3 length is 12 residues. V shed 4 bases and J shed 5 bases, with 8 bases lying between them. The CDR3 DNA follows: TGTGCCAGCAGTTCCTTGGGGTATGGCTACACCTTC. This codes for CASSSLGYGYTF.

The chain has TRBV4-1 and TRBJ1-2, with a possible D match to TRBD1 (5 bases). Germline CDR1 is MGHRA and CDR2 is YSYEKL. The length of the CDR3 is 19 residues. Trimming shortened V by 6 bases and J by 6 bases, and 32 bases separated the two germline ends. The CDR3 sequence: CASSYGTDSLGAHSNGYTF. CDR3 sequence (DNA): TGCGCCAGCAGTTATGGGACGGACTCGTTAGGGGCTCATTCTAATGGCTACACCTTC.

This rearrangement joins TRBV4-1 to TRBJ2-1; 13 nucleotides match TRBD2. Germline V gene data show CDR1 as MGHRA and CDR2 as YSYEKL. The CDR3 sequence is 16 residues long. V was pared by 4 bases and J by 7 bases, with 7 bases of the junction left unmatched. The CDR3 is CASSRVPGLAGNEQFF. The CDR3 bases are TGCGCCAGCAGCCGGGTACCGGGACTAGCGGGAAATGAGCAGTTCTTC.

The chain couples TRBV2 to TRBJ1-2, with TRBD1 matching over 7 bases. V was pared by 2 bases and J by 8 bases, with 8 bases of the junction left unmatched. CDR3 size: 14 residues. CDR1 is SNHLY and CDR2 is FYNNEI in the germline V gene. The CDR3 here is CASSESTGLNGYTF. CDR3 bases: TGTGCCAGCAGTGAATCGACAGGGCTGAACGGCTACACCTTC. Full variable domain (rest looked up from reference TRBV2 and TRBJ1-2): EPEVTQTPSHQVTQMGQEVILRCVPISNHLYFYWYRQILGQKVEFLVSFYNNEISEKSEIFDDQFSVERPDGSNFTLKIRSTKLEDSAMYFCASSESTGLNGYTFGSGTRLTVV.

The chain combines TRBV6-6 with TRBJ2-3; the D is unclear. V lost 2 bases and J lost 5, with 5 bases in between. Germline loops: CDR1 MNHNY, CDR2 SVGAGI (reference sequence). The CDR3 is 12 residues long. The CDR3 nucleotides read TGTGCCAGCAGTTACCGTCTAGATACGCAGTATTTT. This encodes CASSYRLDTQYF.

Concerning this clonotype itself: With a much larger clone just one base away, this may be a read error. The CDR3 coding sequence is TGTGCCAGCAGACGACAGGGAAGCTCCTACAATGAGCAGTTCTTC. Encoded protein: CASRRQGSSYNEQFF. The chain links TRBV7-2 to TRBJ2-1; TRBD1 matches at 7 bases. The CDR3 runs to 15 residues. V dropped 6 bases and J dropped 0; count of bases not matched to a gene: 5. CDR1 is SGHTA and CDR2 is FQGNSA in the germline V gene.

The V call is TRBV6-1, the J call TRBJ2-1; D call uncertain. V gave up 6 bases and J gave up 0 bases, with 18 bases separating them. The germline V gene has CDR1 MNHNS and CDR2 SASEGT. The CDR3 extends over 17 amino acids. The CDR3 here is CASRTRFGTSSYNEQFF. The DNA of the CDR3 is TGTGCCAGCAGAACACGGTTCGGCACAAGCTCCTACAATGAGCAGTTCTTC.

This clonotype was counted only a few times. In nucleotides, the CDR3 is TGCAGTGCCTCAATACGGGGGAGGAATCCAGATACGCAGTATTTT. It yields the protein CSASIRGRNPDTQYF. V usage is TRBV20-1 and J usage is TRBJ2-3, with a tentative D call TRBD2 (6 bases). The V gene lost 6 bases and the J gene lost 4 bases, with 20 bases spanning the gap. Germline CDR1 and CDR2: DFQATT and SNEGSKA (reference sequence). The CDR3 is made up of 15 amino acids.

In the case of this clonotype: A read error may produce the germline difference seen at one junction end. This sequence joins TRBV30 and TRBJ1-3; 7 bases are shared with TRBD1. The germline CDR1 and CDR2 sequences are GTSNPN and SVGIG (reference sequence). This CDR3 has 12 amino acids. The CDR3 loop is CAWSRQGNTIYF. CDR3 in DNA: TGTGCCTGGAGTAGACAGGGAAATACCATATATTTT.

The chain joins TRBV13 to TRBJ2-3; D gene unclear. CDR1 and CDR2 from the germline V gene are PRHDT and FYEKMQ (reference sequence). The CDR3 length is 16 residues. Trimming removed 7 bases at V and 1 base at J, with 18 bases between. Written as DNA, the CDR3 is TGTGCCAGCACCCCTGAATCAGGCGCCGGCACAGATACGCAGTATTTT. Encoded protein: CASTPESGAGTDTQYF.

This clonotype was recorded a few times. This chain links TRBV7-2 with TRBJ1-2; a weak D match, TRBD1 (5 bases). The ends were cut back, 1 base at V and 1 base at J, with 16 bases in the middle. The CDR3 loop spans 17 amino acids. CDR1 and CDR2 (germline): SGHTA, FQGNSA. This chain's CDR3 is CASSLVGGRGDNYGYTF. CDR3 in DNA: TGTGCCAGCAGCTTAGTAGGTGGGAGGGGCGATAACTATGGCTACACCTTC.

This clonotype was observed a handful of times. The chain links TRBV29-1 to TRBJ2-2; no clear D gene. Between the trimmed V and J ends, which lost 5 bases and 8 bases, there was a span of 12 bases. CDR3 size: 12 residues. Germline V gene sequence: CDR1 SQVTM, CDR2 ANQGSEA. The CDR3 here is CSVTVPWGELFF. The CDR3 DNA follows: TGCAGCGTTACCGTCCCTTGGGGGGAGCTGTTTTTT.

This clonotype was recorded a few times. J is TRBJ2-1 and V is TRBV14, with TRBD2 matching 9 bases. CDR3 length equals 18 residues. Germline V gene lookup returns CDR1 SGHDN and CDR2 FVKESK. V lost 0 bases to trimming and J lost 4 bases; unmatched junction nucleotides: 10. CDR3 sequence (DNA): TGTGCCAGCAGCCAAGATATCTTCGCTAGCGGGACTTACAATGAGCAGTTCTTC. This encodes CASSQDIFASGTYNEQFF.

This clonotype was recorded only once. The chain is built from TRBV9 and TRBJ2-7, with D maybe TRBD1 (5 bases). The CDR3 is 15 residues long. Germline loops: CDR1 SGDLS, CDR2 YYNGEE. V dropped 0 bases and J dropped 7 bases, with 17 bases sitting between them. The DNA of the CDR3 is TGTGCCAGCAGCGTAGTAGGGGCCAGCTACAATGAGCAGTACTTC. It codes for CASSVVGASYNEQYF.